Given below is one TCR beta chain in context. The sample comes from a study of blood T cell repertoires in COVID-19. Study-level background: Samples came from the United States, Italy and Spain, spanning acute and convalescent COVID-19. PBMCs, B-cell-depleted T cells, or T cells were the source of the cDNA or gDNA that made up the material.

In the original analysis: Reference gene primers were amplified, and this amplification served to estimate nucleated cell counts. Some clones are missing from TCRdb's copy, which holds only in-frame ones; the method was immunoSEQ multiplex PCR. V and J calls and clone size are copied from that table; D and trimming were computed from the DNA. The table lists 190,000 or so clones, 80% to 90% of them singletons. The CDR3 runs to 16 residues. The chain has TRBV21-1 and TRBJ1-1; the DNA was not compared with TRBD1, the D call given in the table. TRBV21-1 is a known pseudogene. Sequences were obtained from peripheral blood. The source is a man between 45 and 60 years old with active or convalescent COVID-19. The CDR3 is CASSNDNGDIGTEAFF. The CDR3 region has the DNA TGTGCCAGCAGCAACGACAACGGCGACATTGGAACTGAAGCTTTCTTT.